This TCR beta chain comes out of a study of beta chain features in type 1 diabetes (dated by TCRdb to 2016 to 2019). In the study overall: Mean age, gender distribution, total cell number and subset yield did not differ between patients and healthy donors. The study compared the TCRB repertoires of sorted circulating CD4+ T cell subsets in recently diagnosed type 1 diabetes patients with those in matched healthy donors. Regulatory and stem cell-like memory subsets were obtained from only 8 patients and about 8 healthy donors, while naive and central memory subsets were obtained from all 30 or so donors. Across all samples, 107,917,701 sorted cells were examined, and cell number per subset correlated strongly with RNA yield.

From each donor, a single peripheral blood sample of approximately 0.11 L on average was drawn into heparinised tubes. Using a panel that included CD45RO, CCR7, CD25, CD127, CD95 and CD27, naive, central memory, regulatory and stem cell-like memory CD4+ T cells were sorted on a BD FACSAria II. Every sorted population had a purity above 95%. PBMCs were isolated immediately by Lymphoprep density gradient centrifugation and stained directly without culture. So that batch effects would be minimized, each experiment stained and sorted samples in pairs, pairing one healthy donor with one patient. The entire isolated RNA was reverse transcribed using the High Capacity cDNA Reverse Transcription Kit, and thus expressed TCRB transcripts were sequenced. Deep immunoSEQ sequencing was applied to naive, central memory and regulatory T cell samples, giving an average of roughly 3.5 million total reads per sample. After sorted cells were lysed in RLT buffer, RNA was extracted with DNase-treated RNeasy Micro or Mini kits, with the choice depending on cell number. Each cell subset was processed separately to prevent cross-contamination, with patient and healthy donor samples processed together. Using the immunoSEQ multiplex PCR, TCRB sequences were amplified from cDNA into 87-bp fragments spanning the CDR3 region. The amplicons were sequenced using the Illumina HiSeq platform. Regarding the original processing steps: PCR bias was corrected computationally using synthetic template baselines, and reads within Hamming distance 2 were collapsed, with unmergeable singletons discarded. Reads were aligned to IMGT to assign V, D and J genes, CDR3 length, and insertions or deletions at six rearrangement sites. Clonotype counts were normalized to sorted cell number within each subset before computing true diversity and Gini coefficients with the tcR R package. The overlap coefficient, calculated on TCRB nucleotide sequences, was used to measure repertoire sharing. As a proxy for the pre-selection repertoire, out-of-frame TCRB sequences from naive cells were analyzed. TCRdb limited this immuneACCESS table to in-frame rearrangements with V and J called. A share of clones is missing; checked studies link under half to unresolved V genes, and the rest is unexplained. The V and J calls and clone size were taken over from that table, and D and trimming were inferred from the DNA. The sample data list about 350,000 clones, and roughly a fifth of these were observed just once. Together, the top ten hold about 0.045% of the sample.

CDR1 and CDR2, looked up from the germline V gene, are ENHRY and SYGVKD. Inclusive of the bounding cysteine and phenylalanine, the CDR3 is 13 residues long. This entry keeps only the CDR3 DNA: 39 bases, framed from base 1. Study-wide conclusions, independent of this receptor: Naive, central memory and regulatory TCRB repertoires appeared to be more similar among patients than among healthy donors. Sequencing cDNA rather than genomic DNA could over-represent highly expressing activated cells, although activation and CD3 levels did not differ between groups. PCR might favor shorter templates, but patient and control samples were amplified and corrected together, so any skew would affect both groups equally. At VDJ recombination sites, patients with type 1 diabetes made fewer insertions and deleted more nucleotides, a pattern implying thymic rearrangement abnormalities. HLA sub-analyses involved small numbers of individuals, so any influence of HLA type on TCRB rearrangement remained unresolved. In all four CD4+ subsets, TCRB CDR3 length was moderately but significantly shorter in type 1 diabetes patients.

There are a few counts of this clone. This clone's antigen is unknown. No base quality values were provided; no much bigger clone lies one nucleotide off. The source of this sequence is a young woman in good health. The chain is encoded by TRBV10-3 joined to TRBJ2-3, with the D gene uncertain. The sample consisted of naive CD4+ T cells from blood. The meaning of the sample's cell subset or site label: true naive CD4+ T cells. The bases read TGTGCAAGCGTGGAAGCCGGGACAGATACGCAGTATTTT. This sequence encodes CASVEAGTDTQYF.